This T cell receptor beta chain is from a study of CD8+CD57+ T cells in acquired aplastic anemia. Study at large: Across the sorted CD4+ and CD8+ cells, DNA amounts averaged roughly 3.5 ug. Study-wide findings and caveats: Patients and controls shared over 25 CD8+ CDR3 sequences, highly expressed in patients.

Note on this clonotype: Its antigen is unknown.

Genomic DNA, the template, was used for profiling of the TCR beta VDJ and CDR3. MiXCR, run by TCRdb on the reads, gives a single entry per CDR3 protein. The repertoire holds 200,000 or so distinct CDR3 sequences, with over 60% as singletons. This clonotype was sampled from a human donor with severe aplastic anemia or a healthy control (not recorded which). Sample: sorted CD4+, CD8+, or CD8+CD57+ T cells (not recorded which) from PBMCs.

Written as DNA, the CDR3 is TGCAGTGCTAGAGATAGGCAGGGGGCAAACTACGAGCAGTACTTC. Its protein product is CSARDRQGANYEQYF. The chain joins TRBV20-1 to TRBJ2-7, with 8 nucleotides matching TRBD1. This CDR3 region has 15 residues. Germline V lookup: CDR1 DFQATT, CDR2 SNEGSKA (reference sequence). With 0 bases clipped from V and 3 bases from J, the junction kept 7 bases outside the gene matches.